A single sample is the source of the 18 T cell receptor beta chains below, sequenced in a study of naive and memory T cell subsets. An equimolar mix of two oligonucleotides served as the beta constant-region primer for TRBC1 and TRBC2. Ligated cDNA was amplified by four rounds of PCR with nested alpha and beta constant-region primers and SP2. TCRdb itself ran the UMI-ligation and nested PCR reads through MiXCR, one entry per CDR3 protein. The repertoire has 20,000 to 25,000 distinct CDR3 sequences, around 8.8% of them found once; the top ten carry 20% to 25%. Sequencing was done on a sample of central memory CD8+ T cells from blood. These receptors were taken from a human donor in good health.

V is TRBV15 and J is TRBJ2-7; TRBD1 matches 11 bases. The V segment lost 3 bases and the J segment 0 bases; nucleotides outside the gene matches: 1. CDR3 length: 15 amino acids. Germline CDR1 is LNHNV and CDR2 is YYDKDF (reference sequence). The CDR3 sequence is CATSSGTGGSYEQYF. CDR3 in DNA: TGTGCCACCAGCAGCGGGACAGGGGGCTCCTACGAGCAGTACTTC.

This clonotype has ten or more counts. V usage is TRBV7-6 and J usage is TRBJ2-5; 12 bases are a match to TRBD2. Germline values: CDR1 SGHVS, CDR2 FNYEAQ. With V trimmed by 5 bases and J by 5 bases, 6 bases remained unmatched. CDR3 length: 15 residues. The CDR3 protein is CASSARLAGVETQYF. For the CDR3, the DNA is TGTGCCAGCAGCGCCCGACTAGCGGGAGTTGAGACCCAGTACTTC.

Many counts were recorded for this clonotype. This chain uses TRBV7-6 with TRBJ2-6; D is unresolved. The CDR3 runs 15 residues. Trimming pared 5 bases from V and 4 bases from J, leaving 12 bases between. Germline lookup yields CDR1 SGHVS and CDR2 FNYEAQ. The CDR3 DNA is TGTGCCAGCAGCCCCCTACCCGGGGGGGCCAACGTCCTGACTTTC. Its translation is CASSPLPGGANVLTF. Full variable domain (outside the CDR3, taken from reference TRBV7-6 and TRBJ2-6): GAGVSQSPRYKVTKRGQDVALRCDPISGHVSLYWYRQALGQGPEFLTYFNYEAQQDKSGLPNDRFSAERPEGSISTLTIQRTEQRDSAMYRCASSPLPGGANVLTFGAGSRLTVL.

This sequence joins TRBV4-1 and TRBJ1-5; the D gene is possibly TRBD1 (5 bases). The CDR3 spans 16 residues. CDR1 MGHRA and CDR2 YSYEKL come from the germline V gene. V lost 0 bases, J lost 2 bases, and 11 bases lay in between. CDR3 in amino acids: CASSQDQGLRNQPQHF. CDR3 nucleotides: TGCGCCAGCAGCCAAGACCAGGGTTTACGCAATCAGCCCCAGCATTTT.

This clonotype has at least ten counts. The chain combines TRBV20-1 with TRBJ1-2; the match to TRBD1 covers 9 bases. Germline CDR1 reads DFQATT; CDR2 reads SNEGSKA (reference sequence). After removal of 1 base from V and 4 bases from J, the junction contained 4 bases not matched to a gene. The CDR3 loop spans 14 amino acids. This CDR3 is CSARGTGARYGYTF. CDR3 sequence (DNA): TGCAGTGCTAGAGGGACAGGGGCCCGCTATGGCTACACCTTC.

In its sample, this clonotype was seen a few times. The rearrangement uses TRBV13 and TRBJ1-1, with D perhaps TRBD1 (5 bases). The CDR3 is made up of 15 amino acids. CDR1 is PRHDT, CDR2 FYEKMQ, per germline (reference sequence). Trimming removed 6 bases from V and 1 base from J, with 15 bases in between. DNA for the CDR3: TGTGCCAGCAGATATAACAGGAGGCCGAACACTGAAGCTTTCTTT. It yields the protein CASRYNRRPNTEAFF.

This clonotype showed up many times. The chain has TRBV27 and TRBJ2-3; D is perhaps TRBD1 (6 bases). V lost 2 bases and J 3 bases, leaving 12 bases between the germline ends. The CDR3 contains 15 residues. Germline CDR1 reads MNHEY; CDR2 reads SMNVEV (reference sequence). Here the CDR3 reads CASSLRIQGTDTQYF. As DNA, the CDR3 is TGTGCCAGCAGTTTACGGATACAGGGTACAGATACGCAGTATTTT.

The chain employs TRBV7-9 and TRBJ2-6; no definite D call. Germline V lookup: CDR1 SEHNR, CDR2 FQNEAQ (reference sequence). There are 20 residues in the CDR3. Trimming stripped 3 bases from V and 2 bases from J, with 23 bases between. The CDR3 protein is CASSFPKARDFAPGANVLTF. The CDR3 DNA reads as TGTGCCAGCAGCTTCCCTAAGGCTAGGGATTTTGCTCCTGGGGCCAACGTCCTGACTTTC.

The table lists this clonotype with many counts. The rearrangement joins TRBV6-6 to TRBJ2-5; maybe TRBD1 (7 bases). The CDR3 is made up of 15 amino acids. Germline V gene sequence: CDR1 MNHNY, CDR2 SVGAGI (reference sequence). V was pared by 8 bases and J by 2 bases, with 18 bases between. In DNA, the CDR3 is TGTGCCAGCTCGCCGGGGGCGGGACAGCAAGAGACCCAGTACTTC. Translation: CASSPGAGQQETQYF.

This clonotype has just a few counts. The chain couples TRBV21-1 to TRBJ2-1; the D call of TRBD1 is as the table states it, not checked on the DNA. TRBV21-1 is described as a pseudogene. The CDR3 runs 21 residues. CDR3 in amino acids: CASSKEFCARGFFRVLYEQFF. The DNA of the CDR3 is TGTGCCAGCAGCAAAGAATTTTGTGCCAGGGGATTCTTTCGGGTCCTCTATGAGCAGTTCTTC.

This clonotype is medium-sized within its sample. The chain combines TRBV18 with TRBJ2-1; 11 nucleotides agree with TRBD1. The V gene end was trimmed by 6 bases and the J gene end by 9 bases; junction bases not matched to a gene: 10. From germline, CDR1 is KGHSH and CDR2 LQKENI. The CDR3 has 15 amino acids. CDR3 bases: TGTGCCAGCTCCCCCTGGGACAGGGGGGAGAGTGAGCAGTTCTTC. Translation gives CASSPWDRGESEQFF. Variable domain in full (rest from reference TRBV18 and TRBJ2-1): NAGVMQNPRHLVRRRGQEARLRCSPMKGHSHVYWYRQLPEEGLKFMVYLQKENIIDESGMPKERFSAEFPKEGPSILRIQQVVRGDSAAYFCASSPWDRGESEQFFGPGTRLTVL.

This clonotype was counted between two and nine times. The chain couples TRBV28 to TRBJ2-7; D gene unclear. The V and J ends lost 3 bases and 1 base respectively, with 16 bases between them. Germline loops: CDR1 MDHEN, CDR2 SYDVKM. The CDR3 length is 16 residues. The CDR3 DNA is TGTGCCAGCAGTTTTCTAAAAAATACTATATCCTACGAGCAGTACTTC. Translating gives CASSFLKNTISYEQYF.

This clonotype showed up many times. This rearrangement joins TRBV28 to TRBJ2-7, with a tentative D call TRBD1 (5 bases). Trimming removed 7 bases at V and 2 bases at J, with 12 bases between. The CDR3 sequence is 13 residues long. Germline lookup yields CDR1 MDHEN and CDR2 SYDVKM. In DNA, the CDR3 is TGTGCCAGCACCCTTGGGGCTGCCTACGAGCAGTACTTC. This sequence encodes CASTLGAAYEQYF.

This clonotype was observed at least ten times. The genes are TRBV3-1 and TRBJ1-6; D is possibly TRBD1 (6 bases). Looked up from germline, CDR1 is LGHDT and CDR2 is YNNKEL (reference sequence). There are 15 residues in the CDR3. The V end lost 4 bases, the J end lost 9 bases, and 16 bases lay between the germline ends. Here the CDR3 DNA reads TGTGCCAGCAGCCTGGGACACCGATCGGGTTCACCCCTCCACTTT. Translated: CASSLGHRSGSPLHF.

J is TRBJ1-4 and V is TRBV4-1, with a possible D match to TRBD1 (5 bases). The germline V and J ends were trimmed by 0 bases and 7 bases, with 18 bases remaining between them. The germline CDR1 and CDR2 sequences are MGHRA and YSYEKL. The CDR3 runs 17 residues. CDR3 bases: TGCGCCAGCAGCCAAGATCGTTGTTTGGGGGTGGTTGAAAAACTGTTTTTT. Encoded protein: CASSQDRCLGVVEKLFF.

This clonotype has just a few counts. The chain uses TRBV27 and TRBJ2-1; D might be TRBD1 (5 bases). The V end lost 5 bases, the J end lost 2 bases, and 13 bases lay between the germline ends. The germline CDR1 and CDR2 sequences are MNHEY and SMNVEV (reference sequence). The CDR3 extends over 15 amino acids. In nucleotides, the CDR3 is TGTGCCAGCAGTGCCTACAAAGGGGCCTACAATGAGCAGTTCTTC. It codes for CASSAYKGAYNEQFF.

The table lists this clonotype with many counts. The chain links TRBV9 to TRBJ2-3; D not resolved. The CDR3 sequence is 13 residues long. Germline V gene sequence: CDR1 SGDLS, CDR2 YYNGEE. Trimming took 0 bases from V and 6 from J, leaving 8 bases between them. CDR3 DNA sequence: TGTGCCAGCAGCGTAGCTGCGACGGATACGCAGTATTTT. Translating gives CASSVAATDTQYF. Drawing the rest from reference TRBV9 and TRBJ2-3, the complete variable domain is DSGVTQTPKHLITATGQRVTLRCSPRSGDLSVYWYQQSLDQGLQFLIQYYNGEERAKGNILERFSAQQFPDLHSELNLSSLELGDSALYFCASSVAATDTQYFGPGTRLTVL.

The rearrangement uses TRBV20-1 and TRBJ2-3; the match to TRBD2 covers 14 bases. Germline V lookup: CDR1 DFQATT, CDR2 SNEGSKA (reference sequence). The V and J ends lost 3 bases and 4 bases, in that order; junction bases with no gene match: 6. The CDR3 is 16 amino acids. The CDR3, as DNA: TGCAGTGCTAGTCTCCTGACTAGCGGGAGGGCAGATACGCAGTATTTT. Protein product: CSASLLTSGRADTQYF.